The rows below give T cell receptor beta chains drawn from one sample of a study of brain T cells in children with intractable seizures. Clones were sequenced by immunoSEQ multiplex PCR, and TCRdb holds only the in-frame ones, with some missing. The sample lists roughly 110,000 clones, 94% occurring once. The material sequenced was peripheral blood, taken at surgery. All receptors come from a boy under two years old with hemimegalencephaly and intractable seizures. CDR3s include the opening cysteine and the closing phenylalanine or tryptophan. Fields, in order: CDR3 length, clone size, J gene, V gene, D gene, CDR3 protein, CDR3 DNA. D genes are given only for firm matches. Clone size appears in some rows only: once, few, many, or a class for an expanded clone.

>15|.|TRBJ2-3|TRBV29-1|TRBD2
CSVNQASGRTDTQYF
TGCAGCGTTAACCAAGCTAGCGGTCGCACAGATACGCAGTATTTT
>14|once|TRBJ1-5|TRBV10-2|.
CASSEVQPDQPQHF
TGCGCCAGCAGTGAAGTGCAGCCAGATCAGCCCCAGCATTTT
>15|.|TRBJ2-5|TRBV14|.
CASSRGVRVQETQYF
TGTGCCAGCAGCCGAGGCGTAAGGGTCCAAGAGACCCAGTACTTC
>15|.|TRBJ2-1|TRBV7-9|.
CASSLAPRYTYEQFF
TGTGCCAGCAGCCTAGCCCCCCGGTATACTTATGAGCAGTTCTTC
>14|.|TRBJ2-2|TRBV24-1|.
CATSERELGGELFF
TGTGCCACCAGTGAACGGGAGTTAGGCGGGGAGCTGTTTTTT
>16|.|TRBJ2-3|TRBV28|TRBD2
CATLASGIPLADTQYF
TGTGCCACACTGGCTAGCGGGATCCCTCTTGCAGATACGCAGTATTTT
>15|.|TRBJ2-2|TRBV28|TRBD2
CASSRGTSGAGELFF
TGTGCCAGCAGTCGGGGGACTAGCGGAGCCGGGGAGCTGTTTTTT
>15|.|TRBJ2-1|TRBV11-3|TRBD2
CASSLGTSVNNEQFF
TGTGCCAGCAGCTTAGGGACTAGCGTAAACAATGAGCAGTTCTTC
>14|once|TRBJ2-4|TRBV21-1|.
CATRSQAAKNIQYF
TGTGCCACCCGATCTCAGGCAGCCAAAAACATTCAGTACTTC
>14|.|TRBJ2-1|TRBV28|.
CASRGEFLRNEQFF
TGTGCCAGCAGGGGGGAGTTTCTCAGGAATGAGCAGTTCTTC
>14|.|TRBJ2-7|TRBV4-2|.
CASSPRQGTYEQYF
TGTGCCAGCAGCCCCCGACAAGGGACCTACGAGCAGTACTTC
>14|.|TRBJ1-4|TRBV19|.
CASTHWATNEKLFF
TGTGCCAGCACTCACTGGGCAACTAATGAAAAACTGTTTTTT
>12|.|TRBJ2-7|TRBV11-2|.
CASSLGRHEQYF
TGTGCCAGCAGCTTAGGAAGACACGAGCAGTACTTC
>15|.|TRBJ2-3|TRBV9|.
CASSPRPVGTDTQYF
TGTGCCAGCAGCCCGAGACCTGTTGGCACAGATACGCAGTATTTT
>13|once|TRBJ2-7|TRBV27|.
CASSFTQGPEQYF
TGTGCCAGCAGTTTCACACAGGGCCCCGAGCAGTACTTC
>11|.|TRBJ2-3|TRBV15|.
CAFSSGYRQYF
TGTGCCTTTAGCAGCGGGTATAGGCAGTATTTT
>13|once|TRBJ2-3|TRBV7-2|.
CASSLILADTQYF
TGTGCCAGCAGCTTAATTCTAGCAGATACGCAGTATTTT
>15|.|TRBJ2-7|TRBV25-1|TRBD2
CASSDFPGLAGPQYF
TGTGCCAGCAGTGATTTCCCGGGACTAGCGGGTCCACAGTACTTC
>13|.|TRBJ2-7|TRBV13|.
CASSLRADYEQYF
TGTGCCAGCAGCTTACGAGCGGACTACGAGCAGTACTTC
>13|.|TRBJ2-3|TRBV27|.
CASSLVGTDTQYF
TGTGCCAGCAGTTTGGTTGGGACAGATACGCAGTATTTT
>15|.|TRBJ2-7|TRBV7-2|TRBD2
CASSRIAGGTYEQYF
TGTGCCAGCAGCCGGATAGCGGGAGGTACCTACGAGCAGTACTTC
>13|.|TRBJ2-7|TRBV7-9|.
CASSAGAKYEQYF
TGTGCCAGCAGCGCAGGGGCGAAGTACGAGCAGTACTTC
>13|.|TRBJ1-1|TRBV7-3|TRBD1
CASSLGRQGGAFF
TGTGCCAGCAGCTTAGGCCGACAGGGGGGAGCTTTCTTT
>13|once|TRBJ2-5|TRBV5-1|.
CASSLPPAGTQYF
TGCGCCAGCAGCTTGCCCCCGGCAGGGACCCAGTACTTC
>16|.|TRBJ2-7|TRBV13|TRBD2
CASSFRLAPSSYEQYF
TGTGCCAGCAGCTTTAGACTAGCACCAAGCTCCTACGAGCAGTACTTC
>14|once|TRBJ2-1|TRBV5-4|.
CASSLGGDNNEQFF
TGTGCCAGCAGCTTGGGGGGAGATAACAATGAGCAGTTCTTC
>16|.|TRBJ2-5|TRBV27|.
CASSVGTGVVGETQYF
TGTGCCAGCAGTGTAGGGACGGGGGTGGTTGGAGAGACCCAGTACTTC